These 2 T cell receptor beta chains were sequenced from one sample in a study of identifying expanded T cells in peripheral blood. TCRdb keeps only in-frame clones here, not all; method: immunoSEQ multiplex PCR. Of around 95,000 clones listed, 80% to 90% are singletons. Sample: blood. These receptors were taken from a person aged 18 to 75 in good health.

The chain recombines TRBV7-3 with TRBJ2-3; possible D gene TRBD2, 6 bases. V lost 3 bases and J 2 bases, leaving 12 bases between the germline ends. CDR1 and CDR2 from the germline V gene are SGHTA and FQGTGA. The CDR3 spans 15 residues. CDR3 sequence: CASSFFGGSTDTQYF. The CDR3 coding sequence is TGTGCCAGCAGCTTCTTCGGGGGATCCACAGATACGCAGTATTTT.

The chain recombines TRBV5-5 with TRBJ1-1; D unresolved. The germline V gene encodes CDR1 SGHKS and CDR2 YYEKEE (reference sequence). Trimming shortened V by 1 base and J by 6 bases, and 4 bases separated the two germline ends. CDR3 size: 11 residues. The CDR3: CASSLRAEAFF. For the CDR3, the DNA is TGTGCCAGCAGCTTGAGGGCTGAAGCTTTCTTT. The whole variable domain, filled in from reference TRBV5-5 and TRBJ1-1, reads DAGVTQSPTHLIKTRGQQVTLRCSPISGHKSVSWYQQVLGQGPQFIFQYYEKEERGRGNFPDRFSARQFPNYSSELNVNALLLGDSALYLCASSLRAEAFFGQGTRLTVV.